The clone carrying this TCR beta chain was observed once. This entry belongs to a study of blood T cell repertoires in COVID-19. CDR1 is SEHNR, CDR2 FQNEAQ, per germline (reference sequence). Between the trimmed V and J ends, which lost 5 bases and 0 bases, there was a span of 12 bases. The CDR3 extends over 15 amino acids. Method: immunoSEQ multiplex PCR; TCRdb's copy keeps in-frame clones and lacks some. The repertoire holds some 190,000 clones, with 80% to 90% as singletons. The chain links TRBV7-9 to TRBJ2-3; maybe TRBD1 (6 bases). Sequenced input: peripheral blood. The sequence was collected from a man aged 18 to 29 with active or convalescent COVID-19. The CDR3 reads CASSLLGGSTDTQYF. CDR3 nucleotide sequence: TGTGCCAGCAGCCTCTTAGGGGGAAGCACAGATACGCAGTATTTT.